One sample yielded the 17 T cell receptor beta chains listed below, sequenced in a study of T cells in Graves' hyperthyroidism and ophthalmopathy. Authors of the study amplified TCR beta CDR3 regions from RNA transcripts. HTBI primers drove first-round RT-PCR of the TCR CDR3. In TCRdb, the multiplex PCR reads were re-called with MiXCR into one record per CDR3 protein. The data contain some 340,000 distinct CDR3 sequences, approximately 15% of them singletons. Input material: blood. These receptors all stem from a woman aged 40 to 55 with Graves' ophthalmopathy.

This clonotype was found many times. The chain carries TRBV11-2 and TRBJ1-1; tentatively, D is TRBD1 (6 bases). Germline V gene sequence: CDR1 SGHAT, CDR2 FQNNGV. The CDR3 is made up of 15 amino acids. Trimming shortened V by 6 bases and J by 2 bases, and 16 bases separated the two germline ends. The CDR3 region has the DNA TGTGCCAGCAGACAGGGCCATGACTATAACACTGAAGCTTTCTTT. It codes for CASRQGHDYNTEAFF.

This clonotype was recorded at least ten times. The rearrangement uses TRBV28 and TRBJ1-1, with D unresolved. This CDR3 is 13 amino acids long. Germline CDR1 reads MDHEN; CDR2 reads SYDVKM. The germline V and J ends were trimmed by 6 bases and 0 bases, with 8 bases remaining between them. Here the CDR3 DNA reads TGTGCCAGCAGCCGCCCTATGAACACTGAAGCTTTCTTT. Translated: CASSRPMNTEAFF.

The V gene is TRBV20-1, the J gene TRBJ2-1; 12 nucleotides align to TRBD2. CDR1 and CDR2 (germline): DFQATT, SNEGSKA (reference sequence). With 6 bases clipped from V and 7 bases from J, the junction kept 7 bases outside the gene matches. This CDR3 is 14 amino acids long. CDR3 sequence: CSAPTSGRMNEQFF. The CDR3 DNA sequence: TGCAGTGCGCCTACTAGCGGGAGGATGAATGAGCAGTTCTTC.

This clonotype was observed a few times. The chain links TRBV20-1 to TRBJ2-3; the match to TRBD1 covers 9 bases. The CDR3 is 16 amino acids. Germline loops: CDR1 DFQATT, CDR2 SNEGSKA (reference sequence). V was clipped by 3 bases and J by 4 bases; unmatched bases: 11. CDR3 region: CSARDPGQGTADTQYF. In DNA, the CDR3 is TGCAGTGCTAGGGACCCGGGACAGGGAACCGCAGATACGCAGTATTTT.

The table lists this clonotype with many counts. V is TRBV5-1 and J is TRBJ1-4, with 8 bases identical to TRBD1. The length of the CDR3 is 14 residues. V lost 1 base, J lost 6 bases, and 2 bases stayed unmatched. Germline-derived CDR1 and CDR2 are SGHRS and YFSETQ. Written as DNA, the CDR3 is TGCGCCAGCAGCTTGACGACAGGGGATGAAAAACTGTTTTTT. This translates into CASSLTTGDEKLFF.

The table lists this clonotype with a few counts. CDR3: CASSLFGGGEKLFF. CDR3 sequence (DNA): TGTGCCAGCAGTTTATTCGGGGGGGGTGAAAAACTGTTTTTT. V usage is TRBV27 and J usage is TRBJ1-4; D may be TRBD1 (5 bases). V dropped 1 base and J dropped 7 bases, with 10 bases sitting between them. The germline V gene encodes CDR1 MNHEY and CDR2 SMNVEV (reference sequence). This CDR3 spans 14 amino acids. The full variable domain, its missing parts supplied by reference TRBV27 and TRBJ1-4, is EAQVTQNPRYLITVTGKKLTVTCSQNMNHEYMSWYRQDPGLGLRQIYYSMNVEVTDKGDVPEGYKVSRKEKRNFPLILESPSPNQTSLYFCASSLFGGGEKLFFGSGTQLSVL.

This clonotype was recorded at least ten times. The V gene is TRBV7-9, the J gene TRBJ2-5; a weak D match, TRBD2 (5 bases). Trimming pared 5 bases from V and 5 bases from J, leaving 12 bases between. CDR1 is SEHNR, CDR2 FQNEAQ, per germline (reference sequence). This CDR3 has 13 amino acids. CDR3 nucleotide sequence: TGTGCCAGCAGCCCGGGGTCGGGGGAGACCCAGTACTTC. This codes for CASSPGSGETQYF.

This clonotype was seen at least ten times. The rearrangement links TRBV12-3 or TRBV12-4 to TRBJ1-3; D unclear. Trimming shortened V by 2 bases and J by 1 base, and 6 bases separated the two germline ends. The CDR3 has 14 residues. The CDR3 spells CASSLPESGNTIYF. In DNA form, the CDR3 reads TGTGCCAGCAGTTTACCGGAATCTGGAAACACCATATATTTT.

This clonotype was counted at least ten times. The gene calls are TRBV12-3 or TRBV12-4 and TRBJ1-3, with 7 bases that match TRBD1. V was clipped by 1 base and J by 2 bases; unmatched bases: 5. This CDR3 region has 16 residues. The CDR3 nucleotides are TGTGCCAGCAGTTTAGGGCAGGGGGTCGCTGGAAACACCATATATTTT. Encoded protein: CASSLGQGVAGNTIYF.

The chain employs TRBV30 and TRBJ1-1; 7 bases line up with TRBD1. Germline trimming cut 5 bases from V and 7 bases from J; bases unmatched to any gene: 7. Germline V gene data show CDR1 as GTSNPN and CDR2 as SVGIG (reference sequence). CDR3 size: 12 residues. The CDR3, as DNA: TGTGCCTGGCAACAGGGGAGAGTTGAAGCTTTCTTT. It codes for CAWQQGRVEAFF.

CDR3 loop: CASSREELAGDEQYF. CDR3 DNA: TGTGCCAGCAGCCGAGAGGAACTAGCGGGAGACGAGCAGTACTTC. The rearrangement joins TRBV3-1 to TRBJ2-7; 11 bases fit TRBD2. The CDR3 contains 15 residues. Germline V gene lookup returns CDR1 LGHDT and CDR2 YNNKEL (reference sequence). With V trimmed by 4 bases and J by 5 bases, 7 bases remained unmatched.

This clonotype was counted only a few times. The chain is built from TRBV19 and TRBJ1-2, with unresolved D. Germline CDR1 LNHDA, CDR2 SQIVND (reference sequence). Trimming removed 1 base at V and 6 bases at J, with 12 bases between. The CDR3 covers 14 residues. This CDR3 is CASSIVSKRDGYTF. The CDR3 nucleotides read TGTGCCAGTAGTATAGTGAGCAAGCGGGATGGCTACACCTTC.

At least ten counts were recorded for this clonotype. The chain joins TRBV12-3 or TRBV12-4 to TRBJ1-5; TRBD1 matches at 11 bases. V shed 8 bases and J 1 base; nucleotides not matched to a gene: 13. This CDR3 has 18 residues. CDR3 DNA sequence: TGTGCCAGCGGTCCGGGACAGGGGGTATCTGCGAGCAATCAGCCCCAGCATTTT. The encoded protein is CASGPGQGVSASNQPQHF.

This clonotype was detected many times. The rearrangement links TRBV13 to TRBJ2-5; D gene ambiguous. The V gene's germline CDR1 is PRHDT and CDR2 FYEKMQ (reference sequence). This CDR3 has 14 amino acids. The V and J ends lost 2 bases and 1 base respectively, with 8 bases between them. The CDR3 nucleotides read TGTGCCAGCAGCTTACAGGAGAGCCAAGAGACCCAGTACTTC. Translating gives CASSLQESQETQYF.

Details on this clonotype: The junction shows a germline mismatch at one end, possibly a read error. This rearrangement joins TRBV20-1 to TRBJ2-7; D not resolved. Germline V CDR1 and CDR2: DFQATT, SNEGSKA (reference sequence). CDR3 size: 12 residues. CDR3 protein: CSAPWPSDEQYF. In DNA form, the CDR3 reads TGCAGTGCTCCCTGGCCCTCCGACGAGCAGTACTTC.

The sample holds many counts of this clonotype. The chain links TRBV15 to TRBJ1-3; D remains unclear. CDR3 length equals 16 residues. The germline gives CDR1 LNHNV, CDR2 YYDKDF (reference sequence). V was cut by 0 bases and J by 0 bases, with 9 bases left in between. This CDR3 reads CATSRDGVSSGNTIYF. In DNA, the CDR3 is TGTGCCACCAGCAGAGATGGTGTCAGCTCTGGAAACACCATATATTTT. Full variable domain (missing parts from reference TRBV15 and TRBJ1-3): DAMVIQNPRYQVTQFGKPVTLSCSQTLNHNVMYWYQQKSSQAPKLLFHYYDKDFNNEADTPDNFQSRRPNTSFCFLDIRSPGLGDTAMYLCATSRDGVSSGNTIYFGEGSWLTVV.

This clonotype was observed many times. The chain combines TRBV12-3 or TRBV12-4 with TRBJ1-4; 7 bases agree with TRBD1. The CDR3 consists of 16 residues. V trimming: 4 bases; J trimming: 3 bases; junction bases outside the gene matches: 8. The CDR3 sequence is CASSWTGGGANEKLFF. DNA of the CDR3: TGTGCCAGCAGTTGGACAGGTGGAGGAGCTAATGAAAAACTGTTTTTT.